This passage covers 4 T cell receptor beta chains from one sample sequenced in a study of CD8 T cells in ankylosing spondylitis. TCRdb re-called the 5' RACE reads with MiXCR, one entry per CDR3 protein. The repertoire holds about 24,000 distinct CDR3 sequences, with 13% as singletons. The sequenced material came from blood. These receptors were collected from a male donor with ankylosing spondylitis or in good health (not recorded which).

This clonotype appeared a few times. The rearrangement links TRBV4-2 to TRBJ2-1; 9 positions agree with TRBD1. The V gene's germline CDR1 is LGHNA and CDR2 YNFKEQ. The CDR3 length is 16 residues. V gave up 0 bases and J gave up 7 bases; unmatched junction bases: 7. The CDR3 region is CASSQEAGQGSNEQFF. The CDR3 nucleotides read TGTGCCAGCAGCCAAGAGGCCGGACAGGGGTCAAATGAGCAGTTCTTC.

In this sample, this clonotype turned up a few times. The chain uses TRBV29-1 and TRBJ2-7; TRBD1 aligns across 7 bases. CDR3 size: 12 residues. Germline V gene lookup returns CDR1 SQVTM and CDR2 ANQGSEA. Unmatched junction bases numbered 8, after V lost 6 bases and J lost 6 bases. The CDR3, as DNA: TGCAGCGTATCCGGGACAGTCGGCGAGCAGTACTTC. As protein: CSVSGTVGEQYF.

This clonotype has only one observation. The rearrangement links TRBV20-1 to TRBJ2-1, with TRBD2 matching 9 bases. From germline, CDR1 is DFQATT and CDR2 SNEGSKA (reference sequence). After removal of 3 bases from V and 1 base from J, the junction contained 4 bases not matched to a gene. The CDR3 is 15 amino acids. The CDR3 nucleotides are TGCAGTGCTAGTTCTGCGGGAGGGTCCTACAATGAGCAGTTCTTC. It codes for CSASSAGGSYNEQFF.

The chain couples TRBV7-2 to TRBJ2-5; possible D gene TRBD1, 7 bases. V was clipped by 2 bases and J by 2 bases, with 12 bases between them. CDR1 is SGHTA and CDR2 is FQGNSA in the germline V gene. The CDR3 is 15 amino acids. The CDR3 nucleotides are TGTGCCAGCAGCTTACCGCGGGGACAGCAAGAGACCCAGTACTTC. Translating it yields CASSLPRGQQETQYF. Looking up the rest from reference TRBV7-2 and TRBJ2-5 gives the full variable domain: GAGVSQSPSNKVTEKGKDVELRCDPISGHTALYWYRQSLGQGLEFLIYFQGNSAPDKSGLPSDRFSAERTGGSVSTLTIQRTQQEDSAVYLCASSLPRGQQETQYFGPGTRLLVL.